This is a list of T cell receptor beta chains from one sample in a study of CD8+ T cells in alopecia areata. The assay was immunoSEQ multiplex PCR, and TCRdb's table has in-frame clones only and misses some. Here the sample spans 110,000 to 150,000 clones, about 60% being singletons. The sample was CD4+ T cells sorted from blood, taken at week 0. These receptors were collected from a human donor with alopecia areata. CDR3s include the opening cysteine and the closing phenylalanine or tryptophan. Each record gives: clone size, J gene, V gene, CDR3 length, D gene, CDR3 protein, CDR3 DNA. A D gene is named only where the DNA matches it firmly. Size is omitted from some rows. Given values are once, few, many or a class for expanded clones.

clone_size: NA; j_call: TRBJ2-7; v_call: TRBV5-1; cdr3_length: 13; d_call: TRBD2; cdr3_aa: CASSPSGGYGQYF; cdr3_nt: TGCGCCAGCAGCCCGAGCGGGGGGTACGGGCAGTACTTC
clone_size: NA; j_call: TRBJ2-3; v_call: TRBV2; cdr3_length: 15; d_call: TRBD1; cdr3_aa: CASRDQGAGTDTQYF; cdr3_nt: TGTGCCAGCAGAGACCAGGGGGCCGGCACAGATACGCAGTATTTT
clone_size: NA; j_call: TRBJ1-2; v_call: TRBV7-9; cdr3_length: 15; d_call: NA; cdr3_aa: CASSPNSPVNYGYTF; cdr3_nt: TGTGCCAGCAGCCCCAATTCTCCTGTCAACTATGGCTACACCTTC
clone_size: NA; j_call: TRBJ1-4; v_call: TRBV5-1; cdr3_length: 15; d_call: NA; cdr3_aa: CASSLAGTANEKLFF; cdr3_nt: TGCGCCAGCAGCTTGGCCGGGACGGCTAATGAAAAACTGTTTTTT
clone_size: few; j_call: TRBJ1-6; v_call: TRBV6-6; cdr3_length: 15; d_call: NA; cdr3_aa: CASRYRESYNSPLHF; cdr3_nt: TGTGCCAGCAGGTACCGGGAGTCCTATAATTCACCCCTCCACTTT
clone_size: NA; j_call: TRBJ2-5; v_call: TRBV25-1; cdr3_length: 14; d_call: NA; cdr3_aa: CASSELGGPETQYF; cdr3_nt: TGTGCCAGCAGTGAATTGGGTGGACCAGAGACCCAGTACTTC
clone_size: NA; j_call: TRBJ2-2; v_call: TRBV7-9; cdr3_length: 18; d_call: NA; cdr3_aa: CASSPLDRHADRAGELFF; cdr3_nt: TGTGCCAGCAGCCCACTTGACAGGCACGCTGATAGGGCCGGGGAGCTGTTTTTT
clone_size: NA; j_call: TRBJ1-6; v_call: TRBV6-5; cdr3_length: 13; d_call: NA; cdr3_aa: CASSYNNNSPLHF; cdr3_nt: TGTGCCAGCAGTTACAACAATAATTCACCCCTCCACTTT
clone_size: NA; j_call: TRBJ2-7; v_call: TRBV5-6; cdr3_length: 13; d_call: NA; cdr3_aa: CASSLDIGREQYF; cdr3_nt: TGTGCCAGCAGCTTGGATATCGGAAGGGAGCAGTACTTC
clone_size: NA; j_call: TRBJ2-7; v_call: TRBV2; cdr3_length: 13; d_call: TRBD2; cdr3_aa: CASTWTSGYEQYF; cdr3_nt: TGTGCCAGCACTTGGACTAGCGGGTACGAGCAGTACTTC
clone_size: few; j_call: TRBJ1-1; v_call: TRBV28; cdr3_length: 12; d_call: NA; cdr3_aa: CASSLLAGEAFF; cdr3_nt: TGTGCCAGCAGTTTGTTAGCCGGGGAAGCTTTCTTT
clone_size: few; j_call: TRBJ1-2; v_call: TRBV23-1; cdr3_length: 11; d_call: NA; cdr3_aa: CATLGSYGYTF; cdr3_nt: TGCGCCACCCTAGGGAGCTATGGCTACACCTTC
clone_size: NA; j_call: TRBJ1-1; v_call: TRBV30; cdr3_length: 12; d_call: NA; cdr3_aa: CAWSRMNTEAFF; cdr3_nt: TGTGCCTGGAGTCGGATGAACACTGAAGCTTTCTTT
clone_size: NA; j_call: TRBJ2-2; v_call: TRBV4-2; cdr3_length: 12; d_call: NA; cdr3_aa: CASSQERGELFF; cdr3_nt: TGTGCCAGCAGCCAGGAGCGGGGGGAGCTGTTTTTT
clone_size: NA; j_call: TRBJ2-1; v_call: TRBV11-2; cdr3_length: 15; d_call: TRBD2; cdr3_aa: CASSISGGTYNEQFF; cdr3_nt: TGTGCCAGCAGCATAAGCGGGGGGACCTACAATGAGCAGTTCTTC
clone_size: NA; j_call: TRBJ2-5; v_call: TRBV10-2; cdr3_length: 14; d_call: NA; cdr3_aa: CASNPGTFQETQYF; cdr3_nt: TGCGCCAGCAACCCCGGGACCTTCCAAGAGACCCAGTACTTC
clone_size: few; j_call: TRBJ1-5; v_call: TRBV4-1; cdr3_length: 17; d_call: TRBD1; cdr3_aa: CASSQGDGQALHQPQHF; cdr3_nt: TGCGCCAGCAGCCAAGGGGATGGACAGGCTCTTCATCAGCCCCAGCATTTT
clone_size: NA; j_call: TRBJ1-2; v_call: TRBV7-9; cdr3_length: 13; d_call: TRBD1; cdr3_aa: CASSHGQAYGYTF; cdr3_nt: TGTGCCAGCAGCCATGGACAGGCCTATGGCTACACCTTC
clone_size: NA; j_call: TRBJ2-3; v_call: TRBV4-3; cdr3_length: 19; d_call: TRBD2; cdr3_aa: CASSQGDISGGYSTDTQYF; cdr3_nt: TGCGCCAGCAGCCAAGGAGACATTAGCGGGGGTTACTCCACAGATACGCAGTATTTT
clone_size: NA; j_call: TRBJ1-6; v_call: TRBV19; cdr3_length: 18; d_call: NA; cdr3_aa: CASSIDPAGAVHNSPLHF; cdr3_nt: TGTGCCAGTAGTATAGATCCGGCAGGGGCGGTACATAATTCACCCCTCCACTTT
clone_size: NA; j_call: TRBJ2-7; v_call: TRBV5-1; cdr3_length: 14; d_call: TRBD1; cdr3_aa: CASSFGTGGYEQYF; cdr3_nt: TGCGCCAGCAGCTTCGGGACAGGGGGCTACGAGCAGTACTTC
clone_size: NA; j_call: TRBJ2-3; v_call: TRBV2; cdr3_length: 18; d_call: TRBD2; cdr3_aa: CASSEFATSGASTDTQYF; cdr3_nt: TGTGCCAGCAGTGAATTTGCAACTAGCGGTGCTAGCACAGATACGCAGTATTTT
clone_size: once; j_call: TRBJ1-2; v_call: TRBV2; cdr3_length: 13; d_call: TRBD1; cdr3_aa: CASSSTGWDGYTF; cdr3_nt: TGTGCCAGCAGTTCGACAGGGTGGGATGGCTACACCTTC
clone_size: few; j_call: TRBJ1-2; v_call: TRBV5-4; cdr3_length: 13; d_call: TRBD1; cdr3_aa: CASRSGTDYGYTF; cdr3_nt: TGTGCCAGCAGGTCCGGGACAGATTATGGCTACACCTTC
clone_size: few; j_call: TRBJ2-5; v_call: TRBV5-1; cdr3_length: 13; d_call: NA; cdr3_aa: CASSLAQRETQYF; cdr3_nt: TGCGCCAGCAGCTTGGCCCAACGGGAGACCCAGTACTTC